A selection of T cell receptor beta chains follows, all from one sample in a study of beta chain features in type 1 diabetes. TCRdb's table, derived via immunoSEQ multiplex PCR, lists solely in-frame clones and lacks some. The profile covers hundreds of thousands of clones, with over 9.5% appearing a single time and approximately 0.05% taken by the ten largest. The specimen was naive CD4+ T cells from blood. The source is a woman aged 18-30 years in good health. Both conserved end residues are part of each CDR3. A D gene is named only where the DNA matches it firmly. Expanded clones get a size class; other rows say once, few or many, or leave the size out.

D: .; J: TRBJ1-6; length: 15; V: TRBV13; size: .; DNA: TGTGCCAGCAGCTTAGGGGCGGGGCGCAATTCACCCCTCCACTTT; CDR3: CASSLGAGRNSPLHF
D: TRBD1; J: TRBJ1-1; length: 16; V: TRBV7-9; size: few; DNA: TGTGCCAGCAGCCCCCAGACAGGGGCCGCGAACACTGAAGCTTTCTTT; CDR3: CASSPQTGAANTEAFF
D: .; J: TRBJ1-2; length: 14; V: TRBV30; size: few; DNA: TGTGCCTGGAGTGTAGAAGGTGGCCTCGGTGGCTACACCTTC; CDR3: CAWSVEGGLGGYTF
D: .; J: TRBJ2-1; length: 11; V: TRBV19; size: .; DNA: TGTGCCTCCCGGGACTTCTTTGAGCAGTTCTTC; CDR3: CASRDFFEQFF
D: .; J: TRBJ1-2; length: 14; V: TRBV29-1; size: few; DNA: TGCAGCGTCGACGACGACAGTAGGGGCTATGGCTACACCTTC; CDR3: CSVDDDSRGYGYTF
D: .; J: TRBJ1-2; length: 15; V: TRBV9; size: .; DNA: TGTGCCAGCGGATCCCCAACGCGACGGAAGTATGGCTACACCTTC; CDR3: CASGSPTRRKYGYTF
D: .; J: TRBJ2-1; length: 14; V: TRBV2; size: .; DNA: TGTGCCAGCAGTGAAGTCACATCCTACAATGAGCAGTTCTTC; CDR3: CASSEVTSYNEQFF
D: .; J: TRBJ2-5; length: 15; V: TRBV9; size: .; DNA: TGTGCCAGCAGCGCAGGGACGGCCGGAGGAGAGACCCAGTACTTC; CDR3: CASSAGTAGGETQYF
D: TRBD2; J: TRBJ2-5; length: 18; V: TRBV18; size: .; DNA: TGTGCCAGCTCACCGATCGGACTAGCGGGAGGTGGCGGAGAGACCCAGTACTTC; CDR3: CASSPIGLAGGGGETQYF
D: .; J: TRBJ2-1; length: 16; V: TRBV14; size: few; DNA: TGTGCCAGCAGCCAGGAAGGACGGAGACCTTACAATGAGCAGTTCTTC; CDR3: CASSQEGRRPYNEQFF